Each of the 19 T cell receptor beta chains below was sequenced from the same sample in a study of blood T cell repertoires in COVID-19. Profiled with immunoSEQ multiplex PCR; TCRdb holds only in-frame clones, not every one. This sample has over 250,000 clones, with 75% to 90% found just once. The sequenced material came from peripheral blood. The receptors were gathered from a woman aged 65 to 85 with acute or convalescent COVID-19.

This chain connects TRBV5-1 to TRBJ1-1; possibly TRBD1 for D (6 bases). The CDR3 runs to 14 residues. The ends were cut back, 5 bases at V and 5 bases at J, with 16 bases in the middle. The germline V gene has CDR1 SGHRS and CDR2 YFSETQ. The CDR3 bases are TGCGCCAGCAGGGAAGGGACATGGGATACTGAAGCTTTCTTT. This sequence encodes CASREGTWDTEAFF.

This chain joins TRBV2 and TRBJ2-3, with unresolved D. CDR3 length equals 14 residues. V was trimmed by 3 bases and J by 5 bases, leaving 12 bases between them. The germline V gene has CDR1 SNHLY and CDR2 FYNNEI. CDR3 protein: CASSDPTRVDTQYF. In nucleotides, the CDR3 is TGTGCCAGCAGTGACCCCACCCGGGTAGATACGCAGTATTTT.

The chain is built from TRBV3-1 (or the pseudogene TRBV3-2) and TRBJ2-5; D might be TRBD1 (5 bases). The germline V gene encodes CDR1 LGHDT and CDR2 YNNKEL (reference sequence). This CDR3 spans 14 amino acids. V lost 5 bases and J lost 2, with 12 bases in between. In DNA form, the CDR3 reads TGTGCCAGCAGCTTCCGACAGAGACAAGAGACCCAGTACTTC. Translating gives CASSFRQRQETQYF.

V and J are TRBV14 and TRBJ1-1; TRBD1 is a possible D gene (5 bases). CDR1 is SGHDN, CDR2 FVKESK, per germline. V lost 4 bases and J lost 11, with 17 bases in between. The CDR3 covers 13 residues. Here the CDR3 DNA reads TGTGCCAGCAGCCCCCGACAGAGCTCGGCGGCTTTCTTT. It yields the protein CASSPRQSSAAFF.

The chain joins TRBV5-1 to TRBJ2-2; TRBD1 matches at 10 bases. CDR1 and CDR2 (germline): SGHRS, YFSETQ. This CDR3 is 14 amino acids long. Losses at the gene ends were 7 bases for V and 3 bases for J; bases not matched to a gene: 3. CDR3 in amino acids: CASRTGGHTGELFF. CDR3 in DNA: TGCGCCAGCCGGACAGGGGGGCACACCGGGGAGCTGTTTTTT.

This chain joins TRBV2 and TRBJ1-1; D ambiguous. Germline CDR1 and CDR2: SNHLY and FYNNEI. This CDR3 comprises 13 residues. Trimming removed 7 bases from V and 0 bases from J, with 9 bases in between. The CDR3 loop reads CASNRVLNTEAFF. CDR3 coding DNA: TGTGCCAGCAACCGGGTACTGAACACTGAAGCTTTCTTT.

In regard to this clone: The identical CDR3 is also encoded by other nucleotide sequences in the sample. This chain uses TRBV29-1 with TRBJ1-1, with 9 bases matching TRBD1. The CDR3 is 13 amino acids. The V gene end was trimmed by 4 bases and the J gene end by 0 bases; junction bases not matched to a gene: 0. Germline CDR1 SQVTM, CDR2 ANQGSEA. The CDR3 DNA reads as TGCAGCGTTGGACAGGGGGTGAACACTGAAGCTTTCTTT. Protein product: CSVGQGVNTEAFF.

The rearrangement links TRBV27 to TRBJ2-7, with a tentative D call TRBD1 (6 bases). The V gene lost 4 bases and the J gene lost 2 bases, with 12 bases spanning the gap. The CDR3 loop spans 14 amino acids. Germline assignment: CDR1 MNHEY and CDR2 SMNVEV (reference sequence). The CDR3 DNA is TGTGCCAGCAGTTCGTGGGACACCCCCTACGAGCAGTACTTC. Translation gives CASSSWDTPYEQYF.

The chain joins TRBV9 to TRBJ2-1; 7 bases line up with TRBD2. From germline, CDR1 is SGDLS and CDR2 YYNGEE. V lost 7 bases to trimming and J lost 8 bases; unmatched junction nucleotides: 21. The CDR3 contains 17 residues. This CDR3 is CASGPRGRGVVSDEQFF. In DNA, the CDR3 is TGTGCCAGCGGGCCTCGTGGGAGGGGTGTGGTGTCAGATGAGCAGTTCTTC.

The V gene is TRBV2, the J gene TRBJ2-1; weak D call: TRBD2 (6 bases). Per germline, CDR1 SNHLY and CDR2 FYNNEI. V gave up 6 bases and J gave up 4 bases, with 13 bases separating them. This CDR3 spans 14 amino acids. The CDR3 loop reads CASRSAGLYNEQFF. CDR3 bases: TGTGCCAGCAGATCAGCGGGCCTTTACAATGAGCAGTTCTTC. Drawing the rest from reference TRBV2 and TRBJ2-1, the complete variable domain is EPEVTQTPSHQVTQMGQEVILRCVPISNHLYFYWYRQILGQKVEFLVSFYNNEISEKSEIFDDQFSVERPDGSNFTLKIRSTKLEDSAMYFCASRSAGLYNEQFFGPGTRLTVL.

The V and J genes are TRBV7-8 and TRBJ2-5; tentative D call: TRBD2 (7 bases). Germline CDR1 and CDR2: SGHVS and FQNEAQ. V was cut by 1 base and J by 3 bases, with 9 bases left in between. The CDR3 has 14 amino acids. CDR3 bases: TGTGCCAGCAGCTTAGAGGGGGGGAAAGAGACCCAGTACTTC. This gives the protein CASSLEGGKETQYF. Based on the CDR3 plus reference TRBV7-8 and TRBJ2-5, the full variable domain is GAGVSQSPRYKVAKRGQDVALRCDPISGHVSLFWYQQALGQGPEFLTYFQNEAQLDKSGLPSDRFFAERPEGSVSTLKIQRTQQEDSAVYLCASSLEGGKETQYFGPGTRLLVL.

This clone was found once. V gene TRBV2 combines with J gene TRBJ2-5; TRBD2 aligns across 7 bases. Trimming at V came to 6 bases and at J to 5 bases, leaving 12 bases not matched to a gene. This CDR3 has 15 amino acids. CDR1 and CDR2 (germline): SNHLY, FYNNEI. CDR3 DNA: TGTGCCAGCAGCGCCTCCTGGGGGGGAGCGGAGACCCAGTACTTC. Amino acid sequence: CASSASWGGAETQYF.

This clone was recorded a few times. CDR3 sequence reads: CASSLGYHLPKRGAYNEQFF. CDR3 bases: TGTGCCAGCAGCTTAGGGTACCATCTTCCGAAGCGGGGGGCATACAATGAGCAGTTCTTC. The chain is built from TRBV11-3 and TRBJ2-1; TRBD2 matches 9 bases. The CDR3 consists of 20 residues. Trimming at V came to 1 base and at J to 4 bases, leaving 17 bases not matched to a gene. Germline V gene lookup returns CDR1 SGHNT and CDR2 YENEEA. Combining the CDR3 with reference TRBV11-3 and TRBJ2-1 gives the whole variable domain EAGVVQSPRYKIIEKKQPVAFWCNPISGHNTLYWYLQNLGQGPELLIRYENEEAVDDSQLPKDRFSAERLKGVDSTLKIQPAELGDSAVYLCASSLGYHLPKRGAYNEQFFGPGTRLTVL.

V and J are TRBV19 and TRBJ1-1, with D uncertain. CDR3 length equals 14 residues. Germline V gives CDR1 LNHDA, CDR2 SQIVND (reference sequence). Trimming left V 5 bases short and J 6 bases short, with 16 bases between. The CDR3 sequence is CASSHREEGAEAFF. The CDR3 region has the DNA TGTGCCAGTAGTCACCGGGAGGAAGGCGCTGAAGCTTTCTTT. The full variable domain, completed using reference TRBV19 and TRBJ1-1, is DGGITQSPKYLFRKEGQNVTLSCEQNLNHDAMYWYRQDPGQGLRLIYYSQIVNDFQKGDIAEGYSVSREKKESFPLTVTSAQKNPTAFYLCASSHREEGAEAFFGQGTRLTVV.

This chain joins TRBV9 and TRBJ1-3; possible D gene TRBD1, 6 bases. V was trimmed by 0 bases and J by 5 bases, leaving 15 bases between them. The CDR3 is made up of 16 amino acids. Germline V gene sequence: CDR1 SGDLS, CDR2 YYNGEE. CDR3 sequence (DNA): TGTGCCAGCAGCGTAGAGATGGCGGGGGCGAGAAACACCATATATTTT. It is translated as CASSVEMAGARNTIYF.

The rearrangement uses TRBV5-1 and TRBJ2-3; the D gene is possibly TRBD2 (6 bases). The CDR3 covers 16 residues. From germline, CDR1 is SGHRS and CDR2 YFSETQ. V was shortened by 4 bases and J by 1 base, with 16 bases between the two germline ends. This CDR3 reads CASSPSSVMGTDTQYF. The DNA for the CDR3 is TGCGCCAGCAGCCCTTCTAGCGTTATGGGCACAGATACGCAGTATTTT.

In this sample, this clone turned up once. This CDR3 is CASSFEQAQETQYF. The CDR3 region has the DNA TGTGCCAGCAGCTTTGAGCAGGCCCAAGAGACCCAGTACTTC. The chain carries TRBV5-4 and TRBJ2-5; D is uncertain. CDR3 length equals 14 residues. Deletions cut 2 bases from V and 1 base from J, with 9 bases between. Germline CDR1 reads SGHNT; CDR2 reads YYREEE (reference sequence).

This chain links TRBV6-5 with TRBJ2-1; 7 bases map to TRBD2. V was pared by 6 bases and J by 6 bases, with 8 bases of the junction left unmatched. The germline V gene encodes CDR1 MNHEY and CDR2 SVGAGI. This CDR3 is built from 14 residues. CDR3 amino acids: CASRAGDPSNEQFF. In DNA form, the CDR3 reads TGTGCCAGCAGGGCGGGGGATCCCTCCAATGAGCAGTTCTTC.

This clone has a single count. V and J are TRBV6-6 and TRBJ1-2; 10 positions agree with TRBD1. This CDR3 has 14 amino acids. The V gene end was trimmed by 6 bases and the J gene end by 5 bases; junction bases not matched to a gene: 6. CDR1 and CDR2 from the germline V gene are MNHNY and SVGAGI (reference sequence). The CDR3 region has the DNA TGTGCCAGCAGCCCCCCGGGACAGGGGTATGGCTACACCTTC. Protein sequence: CASSPPGQGYGYTF.